Presented here are 2 T cell receptor beta chains from one specimen sequenced in a study of blood T cell repertoires in COVID-19. The assay was immunoSEQ multiplex PCR, and TCRdb's table has in-frame clones only and misses some. The table has under 200,000 clones, 80% to 90% seen once; the top ten hold more than 7.5%. The sequenced material came from peripheral blood. The source is a woman in her sixties or seventies with COVID-19, enrolled during active disease.

The genes are TRBV6-5 and TRBJ2-7, with 10 nucleotides matching TRBD1. V gave up 6 bases and J gave up 4 bases; unmatched junction bases: 3. This CDR3 is 13 amino acids long. CDR1 and CDR2 from the germline V gene are MNHEY and SVGAGI. In DNA, the CDR3 is TGTGCCAGCAGCCGGGACAGGGGATACGAGCAGTACGTC. It translates to CASSRDRGYEQYV.

The gene calls are TRBV20-1 and TRBJ2-2, with D hard to call. The CDR3 spans 13 residues. With 3 bases removed from V and 4 bases from J, the gap between germline ends came to 9 bases. Germline V gene lookup returns CDR1 DFQATT and CDR2 SNEGSKA (reference sequence). The CDR3 bases are TGCAGTGCTAGTGGTGTGAGCACCGGGGAGCTGTTTTTT. As protein: CSASGVSTGELFF.